This is a list of T cell receptor beta chains from one sample in a study of regulatory T cells in long-lasting Graves disease. TCRdb re-derived calls from the multiplex PCR reads in MiXCR, one entry per CDR3 protein. The repertoire consists of approximately 690,000 distinct CDR3 sequences, with about 30% occurring once and the leading ten covering 35% to 55%. Sample: peripheral blood mononuclear cells (PBMCs), taken when the disease was refractory, from a patient treated with antithyroid drugs. Source of these receptors: a female donor with Graves disease. Both conserved end residues are trimmed from each CDR3. Size is stated for part of the rows, as once, few or many counts, or as a class when the clone is expanded.

size	J	V	CDR3
NA	TRBJ1-2	TRBV2	ASSEVRQVDGYT
few	TRBJ2-7	TRBV10-3	AIMEGGTIYEQY
few	TRBJ2-5	TRBV30	AWGRVQETQY
NA	TRBJ1-1	TRBV30	AWRMGAEAF
few	TRBJ2-7	TRBV5-1	ASGRTASATYEQY
few	TRBJ1-1	TRBV30	AWSVAPMNTEAF
NA	TRBJ1-1	TRBV18	ASSRGQLNTGAF
NA	TRBJ2-2	TRBV28	ASSTNRGRGTGELF
NA	TRBJ2-7	TRBV6-1	ASIDRDRGPYEQY
few	TRBJ2-2	TRBV20-1	SARGTGGTGELF
NA	TRBJ1-1	TRBV20-1	SADSRDSAF
few	TRBJ2-7	TRBV12-3/TRBV12-4	ASSGDNEGYEQY
few	TRBJ2-5	TRBV27	ASSFPETTYQETQY
NA	TRBJ1-1	TRBV5-1	ASSLDSGLNTEAF
few	TRBJ1-1	TRBV4-2	ASSQSAGLNTEAF
NA	TRBJ2-5	TRBV19	ASSASQGVRETQY
few	TRBJ2-2	TRBV10-1	ASRRGAGELF
NA	TRBJ2-7	TRBV20-1	SASIGRDYEQY
NA	TRBJ1-2	TRBV4-1	ASSQEWTGGHYGYT
many	TRBJ1-2	TRBV20-1	SARPGQGVGGYT